The 17 T cell receptor beta chains below come from one sample, sequenced in a study of patients and donors after allogeneic stem cell transplantation. TCRdb passed the RT-PCR reads through MiXCR, listing each CDR3 protein once. The profile shows tens of thousands of distinct CDR3 sequences, 26% of them singletons. Sequencing was done on a sample of blood, either unsorted or a sorted T cell fraction (not recorded which). These receptors were collected from a human donor who was either an allogeneic HSCT recipient or a stem cell or donor lymphocyte infusion donor (not recorded which). It is not recorded whose cells these are; they may come from a transplant donor.

This clonotype was recorded a few times. V is TRBV28 and J is TRBJ2-7; D might be TRBD1 (6 bases). The length of the CDR3 is 14 residues. Germline assignment: CDR1 MDHEN and CDR2 SYDVKM. V dropped 5 bases and J dropped 3 bases, with 14 bases sitting between them. CDR3 in DNA: TGTGCCAGCAGTGCATATCCACAGGGCTACGAGCAGTACTTC. Protein: CASSAYPQGYEQYF.

The CDR3 DNA reads TGCAGTGCTTTTCCCGGGAGCTCCTATAATTCACCCCTCCACTTT. Encoded protein: CSAFPGSSYNSPLHF. The V call is TRBV20-1, the J call TRBJ1-6; no clear D. Trimming stripped 5 bases from V and 0 bases from J, with 11 bases between. CDR1 and CDR2 from the germline V gene are DFQATT and SNEGSKA (reference sequence). The length of the CDR3 is 15 residues.

This clonotype was detected a few times. V is TRBV29-1 and J is TRBJ2-1; 9 bases fit TRBD1. CDR3 size: 14 residues. V was pared by 1 base and J by 2 bases, with 0 bases of the junction left unmatched. From germline, CDR1 is SQVTM and CDR2 ANQGSEA. The CDR3 nucleotides are TGCAGCGTTGAAGGACAGGGGGCCTACAATGAGCAGTTCTTC. Protein sequence: CSVEGQGAYNEQFF.

The chain employs TRBV4-1 and TRBJ2-1; D is perhaps TRBD2 (6 bases). This CDR3 has 15 amino acids. Trimming stripped 4 bases from V and 5 bases from J, with 15 bases between. The germline CDR1 and CDR2 sequences are MGHRA and YSYEKL. The CDR3 reads CASSPRDLSNNEQFF. CDR3 in DNA: TGCGCCAGCAGCCCCCGGGACTTGAGCAACAATGAGCAGTTCTTC.

The chain employs TRBV12-3 or TRBV12-4 and TRBJ1-1, with D possibly being TRBD1 (5 bases). There are 12 residues in the CDR3. Trimming left V 3 bases short and J 11 bases short, with 13 bases between. CDR3 in DNA: TGTGCCAGCAGTTTTCAGGGACCGGGGGCTTTCTTT. It is translated as CASSFQGPGAFF.

The chain recombines TRBV11-3 with TRBJ2-1; 12 bases line up with TRBD2. Germline V gene sequence: CDR1 SGHNT, CDR2 YENEEA. The CDR3 runs to 15 residues. V was pared by 7 bases and J by 12 bases, with 13 bases of the junction left unmatched. For the CDR3, the DNA is TGTGCCAGCAAACCTCTAGCGGGAGGGGGTTGGAGGCAGTTCTTC. Residues: CASKPLAGGGWRQFF.

The V gene is TRBV12-3 or TRBV12-4, the J gene TRBJ1-3; 9 nucleotides align to TRBD1. With 3 bases clipped from V and 2 bases from J, the junction kept 5 bases outside the gene matches. The CDR3 sequence is 16 residues long. This chain's CDR3 is CASSFRDREPGNTIYF. CDR3 DNA sequence: TGTGCCAGCAGTTTCCGGGACAGGGAACCTGGAAACACCATATATTTT.

The chain combines TRBV20-1 with TRBJ2-3; 11 bases agree with TRBD2. V trimming: 5 bases; J trimming: 2 bases; junction bases outside the gene matches: 6. CDR1 and CDR2 (germline): DFQATT, SNEGSKA (reference sequence). This CDR3 region has 15 residues. The CDR3 protein is CSAPRLAGHTDTQYF. The CDR3 nucleotides read TGCAGTGCTCCCCGACTAGCGGGACACACAGATACGCAGTATTTT.

In this sample, this clonotype turned up a few times. The genes are TRBV20-1 and TRBJ2-7; 11 bases match TRBD2. The CDR3 spans 16 residues. The V segment lost 0 bases and the J segment 3 bases; nucleotides outside the gene matches: 7. CDR1 and CDR2 from the germline V gene are DFQATT and SNEGSKA (reference sequence). The CDR3 DNA reads as TGCAGTGCTAGAGATCGGGGGACTAGCGGAGGCTACGAGCAGTACTTC. It specifies CSARDRGTSGGYEQYF.

V usage is TRBV10-3 and J usage is TRBJ2-3, with 8 bases lining up with TRBD1. The CDR3 covers 12 residues. Losses at the gene ends were 10 bases for V and 4 bases for J; bases not matched to a gene: 4. Germline CDR1 and CDR2: ENHRY and SYGVKD. CDR3 region: CATTGDADTQYF. The CDR3 region has the DNA TGTGCCACGACAGGGGACGCAGATACGCAGTATTTT.

The chain is built from TRBV20-1 and TRBJ1-5, with 9 bases lining up with TRBD1. The V gene's germline CDR1 is DFQATT and CDR2 SNEGSKA (reference sequence). The trim removed 5 bases at V and 7 bases at J, leaving 6 bases unmatched. The CDR3 sequence is 13 residues long. The CDR3 coding sequence is TGCAGTGCTTTACAGGGGGCAATACAGCCCCAGCATTTT. Residues: CSALQGAIQPQHF.

This clonotype was observed once. The chain uses TRBV10-3 and TRBJ2-3, with D perhaps being TRBD1 or TRBD2 (5 bases each). The CDR3 totals 15 residues. V gave up 3 bases and J gave up 1 base, with 11 bases separating them. Looked up from germline, CDR1 is ENHRY and CDR2 is SYGVKD. CDR3 protein: CAISDGATGTDTQYF. CDR3 nucleotide sequence: TGTGCCATCAGTGACGGGGCGACCGGCACAGATACGCAGTATTTT.

This chain joins TRBV5-1 and TRBJ2-2; 8 nucleotides agree with TRBD1. CDR3 size: 17 residues. The ends lost 3 bases at V and 4 bases at J; junction bases unmatched: 11. Looked up from germline, CDR1 is SGHRS and CDR2 is YFSETQ. Here the CDR3 reads CASSYLQGASGTGELFF. The CDR3 bases are TGCGCCAGCAGCTACCTCCAGGGGGCATCGGGCACCGGGGAGCTGTTTTTT. The variable domain in full, with the rest retrieved from reference TRBV5-1 and TRBJ2-2, is KAGVTQTPRYLIKTRGQQVTLSCSPISGHRSVSWYQQTPGQGLQFLFEYFSETQRNKGNFPGRFSGRQFSNSRSEMNVSTLELGDSALYLCASSYLQGASGTGELFFGEGSRLTVL.

V is TRBV7-2 and J is TRBJ1-5, with D tentatively TRBD1 (6 bases). This CDR3 spans 17 amino acids. Between the trimmed V and J ends, which lost 3 bases and 0 bases, there was a span of 15 bases. Germline lookup yields CDR1 SGHTA and CDR2 FQGNSA. For the CDR3, the DNA is TGTGCCAGCAGCTTCGGGGGGACAAGGTTTAGCAATCAGCCCCAGCATTTT. Translating it yields CASSFGGTRFSNQPQHF.

The genes are TRBV28 and TRBJ1-5; 7 nucleotides align to TRBD1. V lost 5 bases to trimming and J lost 3 bases; unmatched junction nucleotides: 4. Germline V gives CDR1 MDHEN, CDR2 SYDVKM. The CDR3 loop spans 14 amino acids. As DNA, the CDR3 is TGTGCCAGCAGTCAGGGACAGATCAATCAGCCCCAGCATTTT. It encodes CASSQGQINQPQHF.

The chain joins TRBV5-6 to TRBJ2-1; TRBD2 matches at 13 bases. Germline CDR1 reads SGHDT; CDR2 reads YYEEEE. The CDR3 length is 17 residues. V trimming: 4 bases; J trimming: 1 base; junction bases outside the gene matches: 5. CDR3 DNA: TGTGCCAGCAGCCTCGGGACTAGCGGGGTTTCCTACAATGAGCAGTTCTTC. This translates into CASSLGTSGVSYNEQFF.

V and J are TRBV18 and TRBJ2-2; TRBD1 or TRBD2 may be the D gene (6 bases each). The V gene lost 1 base and the J gene lost 5 bases, with 14 bases spanning the gap. The CDR3 has 16 amino acids. Per germline, CDR1 KGHSH and CDR2 LQKENI. Here the CDR3 reads CASSPRTGARTGELFF. The CDR3 region has the DNA TGTGCCAGCTCACCACGTACGGGGGCGAGAACCGGGGAGCTGTTTTTT.